This T cell receptor beta chain originates from a study of T-cell reconstitution after alpha-beta-depleted transplantation in children. The study, taken as a whole, reports: Surviving recipient T cells and thymic progenitors underlay high day-60 TCRbeta diversity in some patients. Where alpha-beta T cells came from about two months after transplant was reportedly several hundred expanded graft clones. Fresh T-cell production supplied most of the T-cell counts and diversity seen one year after transplant.

Unique molecular identifiers were incorporated during preparation of the TCRbeta library. TCRdb fed the PCR reads into MiXCR, producing one record per CDR3 protein. The data hold about 870,000 distinct CDR3 sequences, with around 17% observed a single time. The ends were cut back, 3 bases at V and 2 bases at J, with 14 bases in the middle. The CDR3 contains 14 residues. Germline-derived CDR1 and CDR2 are DFQATT and SNEGSKA (reference sequence). This clonotype was detected only a few times. Its antigen is still unknown. The rearrangement joins TRBV20-1 to TRBJ2-7; no clear D gene. Sequencing was performed on PBMCs, mostly from graft donor cells, taken 360 days after TCRalphabeta/CD19-depleted stem cell transplant. The clonotype comes from a male patient aged 10 to 17 who had a stem cell transplant for acute lymphoblastic leukemia, so the T cells may come from the graft donor. DNA of the CDR3: TGCAGTGCTAGCCGGGCCACAGTAACCTACGAGCAGTACTTC. Its protein is CSASRATVTYEQYF.